Sequencing of this T cell receptor (beta chain) was carried out in a study of blood T cell repertoires in COVID-19. Turning to the study itself: The study drew acute and convalescent COVID-19 samples from the United States, Italy and Spain. The analysed material was cDNA or gDNA that came from T cells, B-cell-depleted T cells, or PBMCs.

Per the germline V gene, CDR1 is SGHRS and CDR2 is YFSETQ. Trimming removed 2 bases at V and 1 base at J, with 7 bases between. The CDR3 has 14 amino acids. Source study methods: Amplified reference gene primers provided the basis for estimating nucleated cell counts. Data came from immunoSEQ multiplex PCR; TCRdb stores just in-frame clones and leaves some out. V and J calls and clone size are those listed in that table; D and trimming were worked out from the DNA. The repertoire holds about 200,000 clones, with 86% as singletons. Seattle researchers signed up patients amid active infection and tracked them longitudinally.

The chain joins TRBV5-1 to TRBJ1-3; D gene ambiguous. This TCR derives from a woman aged 50 to 60 with COVID-19, enrolled during active disease. Sample: peripheral blood. The DNA for the CDR3 is TGCGCCAGCAGCTTTGGGCTTTCTGGAAACACCATATATTTT. This gives the protein CASSFGLSGNTIYF.